Below are 21 T cell receptor beta chains sequenced from a single sample in a study of blood T cell repertoires in COVID-19 (dated by TCRdb to 2020 to 2021). Library preparation used the immunoSEQ multiplex PCR assay. TCRdb holds this immuneACCESS table with in-frame rearrangements only. Some clones are missing; in checked studies, unresolved V genes explain under half, and the rest has no known cause. For this sample there are about 72,000 clones; more than 80% appear just once. The ten largest clones capture about 8.3% of the sample. The source material was peripheral blood. These receptors originate from a man aged 25 to 45 with acute or convalescent COVID-19.

The chain recombines TRBV7-2 with TRBJ2-7; TRBD1 agrees at 7 bases. This CDR3 is built from 14 residues. The ends lost 2 bases at V and 7 bases at J; junction bases unmatched: 8. CDR1 is SGHTA and CDR2 is FQGNSA in the germline V gene. DNA for the CDR3: TGTGCCAGCAGCTTAATTTCCGGGACAGAGGAGCAGTACTTC. Encoded protein: CASSLISGTEEQYF.

The chain recombines TRBV6-5 with TRBJ2-3; maybe TRBD1 (6 bases). The length of the CDR3 is 13 residues. V lost 5 bases and J 2 bases, leaving 8 bases between the germline ends. Germline V CDR1 and CDR2: MNHEY, SVGAGI. The CDR3: CASSRQDTDTQYF. In DNA, the CDR3 is TGTGCCAGCAGTCGACAGGACACAGATACGCAGTATTTT.

This chain joins TRBV28 and TRBJ2-3, with D perhaps matching TRBD2 (5 bases). Looked up from germline, CDR1 is MDHEN and CDR2 is SYDVKM. CDR3 length equals 14 residues. V lost 3 bases and J 2 bases, leaving 9 bases between the germline ends. The CDR3 spells CASSLPGSTDTQYF. The CDR3 region has the DNA TGTGCCAGCAGTTTGCCGGGGTCCACAGATACGCAGTATTTT. Full variable domain (rest looked up from reference TRBV28 and TRBJ2-3): DVKVTQSSRYLVKRTGEKVFLECVQDMDHENMFWYRQDPGLGLRLIYFSYDVKMKEKGDIPEGYSVSREKKERFSLILESASTNQTSMYLCASSLPGSTDTQYFGPGTRLTVL.

This CDR3 is CASSQVPRDRGYEQYF. Here the CDR3 DNA reads TGTGCCAGCAGCCAAGTCCCCCGGGACAGGGGCTACGAGCAGTACTTC. The J gene is TRBJ2-7, the V gene TRBV11-2; 10 nucleotides agree with TRBD1. CDR1 is SGHAT and CDR2 is FQNNGV in the germline V gene. This CDR3 is 16 amino acids long. V trimming: 5 bases; J trimming: 3 bases; junction bases outside the gene matches: 10.

This clone was detected once. V usage is TRBV5-1 and J usage is TRBJ2-1; TRBD2 agrees at 7 bases. The germline gives CDR1 SGHRS, CDR2 YFSETQ. J lost 7 bases, V lost 0 bases, and 4 bases had no gene match. The CDR3 spans 14 residues. CDR3 nucleotide sequence: TGCGCCAGCAGCTTGGGGCGGCGGGGGAATGAGCAGTTCTTC. It translates to CASSLGRRGNEQFF. The complete variable domain, with remaining parts taken from reference TRBV5-1 and TRBJ2-1, reads KAGVTQTPRYLIKTRGQQVTLSCSPISGHRSVSWYQQTPGQGLQFLFEYFSETQRNKGNFPGRFSGRQFSNSRSEMNVSTLELGDSALYLCASSLGRRGNEQFFGPGTRLTVL.

The chain links TRBV30 to TRBJ1-2, with D possibly being TRBD1 (5 bases). Germline values: CDR1 GTSNPN, CDR2 SVGIG (reference sequence). Trimming shortened V by 1 base and J by 3 bases, and 9 bases separated the two germline ends. The CDR3 is 13 residues long. Here the CDR3 DNA reads TGTGCCTGGAGTGGACAGACGTACTATGGCTACACCTTC. As protein: CAWSGQTYYGYTF. Looking up the rest from reference TRBV30 and TRBJ1-2 gives the full variable domain: SQTIHQWPATLVQPVGSPLSLECTVEGTSNPNLYWYRQAAGRGLQLLFYSVGIGQISSEVPQNLSASRPQDRQFILSSKKLLLSDSGFYLCAWSGQTYYGYTFGSGTRLTVV.

The rearrangement uses TRBV6-2 or TRBV6-3 and TRBJ1-5; D unresolved. The CDR3 length is 12 residues. Per germline, CDR1 MNHEY and CDR2 SVGEGT. Trimming shortened V by 0 bases and J by 15 bases, and 12 bases separated the two germline ends. CDR3 bases: TGTGCCAGCAGTTACTCCCGAGGCCCCTTGCATTTT. This gives the protein CASSYSRGPLHF.

The genes are TRBV11-2 and TRBJ2-1; D remains ambiguous. Germline CDR1 and CDR2: SGHAT and FQNNGV. This CDR3 region has 12 residues. Between the trimmed V and J ends, which lost 1 base and 6 bases, there was a span of 4 bases. CDR3 sequence reads: CASSLGLNEQFF. The CDR3 coding sequence is TGTGCCAGCAGCTTAGGACTCAATGAGCAGTTCTTC.

This clone turned up a few times. The rearrangement uses TRBV5-1 and TRBJ2-1, with 8 bases matching TRBD1. CDR3 size: 15 residues. The V gene end was trimmed by 0 bases and the J gene end by 8 bases; junction bases not matched to a gene: 7. Germline CDR1 and CDR2: SGHRS and YFSETQ. CDR3 in DNA: TGCGCCAGCAGCTTGGGGGGACAGGTGATGGATGAGCAGTTCTTC. Protein sequence: CASSLGGQVMDEQFF. Variable domain in full (rest from reference TRBV5-1 and TRBJ2-1): KAGVTQTPRYLIKTRGQQVTLSCSPISGHRSVSWYQQTPGQGLQFLFEYFSETQRNKGNFPGRFSGRQFSNSRSEMNVSTLELGDSALYLCASSLGGQVMDEQFFGPGTRLTVL.

The chain is built from TRBV30 and TRBJ2-5, with 7 bases fitting TRBD1. The V and J ends lost 3 bases and 2 bases, in that order; junction bases with no gene match: 3. The germline V gene encodes CDR1 GTSNPN and CDR2 SVGIG (reference sequence). The CDR3 contains 13 residues. CDR3 bases: TGTGCCTGGAGGAGACAGGGACAAGAGACCCAGTACTTC. It encodes CAWRRQGQETQYF.

The rearrangement uses TRBV25-1 and TRBJ2-6; D may be TRBD2 (6 bases). Looked up from germline, CDR1 is MGHDK and CDR2 is SYGVNS. The CDR3 contains 17 residues. V lost 4 bases to trimming and J lost 0 bases, with 13 bases between them. The CDR3 DNA is TGTGCCAGCAGTGGGGGCGGGGCGTTCTCTGGGGCCAACGTCCTGACTTTC. Protein product: CASSGGGAFSGANVLTF.

This sequence joins TRBV7-3 and TRBJ1-1; tentative D call: TRBD1 (5 bases). Trimming cost V 1 base and J 11 bases, with 14 bases left between them. Looked up from germline, CDR1 is SGHTA and CDR2 is FQGTGA. This CDR3 contains 13 residues. The CDR3 is CASSLIWGDEAFF. CDR3 nucleotide sequence: TGTGCCAGCAGCTTAATATGGGGGGACGAGGCTTTCTTT. Complete variable domain (other parts from reference TRBV7-3 and TRBJ1-1): GAGVSQTPSNKVTEKGKYVELRCDPISGHTALYWYRQSLGQGPEFLIYFQGTGAADDSGLPNDRFFAVRPEGSVSTLKIQRTERGDSAVYLCASSLIWGDEAFFGQGTRLTVV.

CDR3 sequence reads: CASSILLQETQYF. The DNA for the CDR3 is TGTGCCAGTAGTATACTACTACAAGAGACCCAGTACTTC. The gene calls are TRBV19 and TRBJ2-5; D not resolved. The germline V and J ends were trimmed by 2 bases and 2 bases, with 6 bases remaining between them. CDR3 size: 13 residues. The germline CDR1 and CDR2 sequences are LNHDA and SQIVND (reference sequence).

This chain connects TRBV4-2 to TRBJ2-7; D gene uncertain. There are 17 residues in the CDR3. V was pared by 0 bases and J by 0 bases, with 15 bases between. Germline V lookup: CDR1 LGHNA, CDR2 YNFKEQ. CDR3 bases: TGTGCCAGCAGCCAAGAGAGCAGCGTACGATTCTCCTACGAGCAGTACTTC. This gives the protein CASSQESSVRFSYEQYF.

The gene calls are TRBV30 and TRBJ2-3; D is ambiguous. CDR3 length equals 15 residues. The germline gives CDR1 GTSNPN, CDR2 SVGIG (reference sequence). Trimming took 0 bases from V and 2 from J, leaving 12 bases between them. DNA of the CDR3: TGTGCCTGGAGTGTACAAATGGTTTACACAGATACGCAGTATTTT. Encoded protein: CAWSVQMVYTDTQYF.

This chain joins TRBV5-1 and TRBJ2-1; 9 bases align to TRBD1. Germline CDR1 is SGHRS and CDR2 is YFSETQ. The J segment lost 7 bases and the V segment lost 2 bases, leaving 7 bases of the junction unmatched. The CDR3 covers 15 residues. The CDR3 sequence is CASSFTGGAENEQFF. In DNA form, the CDR3 reads TGCGCCAGCAGCTTTACAGGGGGCGCGGAGAATGAGCAGTTCTTC.

This sequence joins TRBV19 and TRBJ1-2, with D maybe TRBD1 (5 bases). This CDR3 region has 16 residues. V lost 5 bases, J lost 3 bases, and 19 bases lay in between. Per the germline V gene, CDR1 is LNHDA and CDR2 is SQIVND (reference sequence). In DNA form, the CDR3 reads TGTGCCAGTAGTTTCGGACCGGGACCGGGGGACTATGGCTACACCTTC. Protein: CASSFGPGPGDYGYTF. Variable domain in full (rest from reference TRBV19 and TRBJ1-2): DGGITQSPKYLFRKEGQNVTLSCEQNLNHDAMYWYRQDPGQGLRLIYYSQIVNDFQKGDIAEGYSVSREKKESFPLTVTSAQKNPTAFYLCASSFGPGPGDYGYTFGSGTRLTVV.

This chain links TRBV4-1 with TRBJ2-5; 7 bases match TRBD2. V gave up 4 bases and J gave up 5 bases; unmatched junction bases: 13. Looked up from germline, CDR1 is MGHRA and CDR2 is YSYEKL. The CDR3 spans 16 residues. CDR3 amino acids: CASSRGGEGLGETQYF. As DNA, the CDR3 is TGCGCCAGCAGCCGCGGTGGGGAGGGATTGGGTGAGACCCAGTACTTC.

This clone appeared a single time. The chain recombines TRBV10-2 with TRBJ2-3, with D hard to call. V was trimmed by 11 bases and J by 6 bases, leaving 12 bases between them. In germline, CDR1 is WSHSY, CDR2 SAAADI. This CDR3 region has 11 residues. The CDR3 DNA reads as TGCGCCCATGGAGTCGACGATACGCAGTATTTT. This codes for CAHGVDDTQYF.

This chain links TRBV7-9 with TRBJ1-1, with a possible D match to TRBD1 (5 bases). The germline V gene encodes CDR1 SEHNR and CDR2 FQNEAQ (reference sequence). V was pared by 4 bases and J by 1 base, with 7 bases between. The CDR3 length is 13 residues. This chain's CDR3 is CASSSTENTEAFF. The CDR3, as DNA: TGTGCCAGCAGCTCGACAGAGAACACTGAAGCTTTCTTT.

This chain connects TRBV7-9 to TRBJ1-4, with 9 nucleotides matching TRBD1. V gave up 3 bases and J gave up 7 bases; unmatched junction bases: 6. Germline CDR1 reads SEHNR; CDR2 reads FQNEAQ (reference sequence). CDR3 length equals 15 residues. CDR3 residues: CASSFRDREGEKLFF. In DNA form, the CDR3 reads TGTGCCAGCAGCTTCCGGGACAGGGAGGGTGAAAAACTGTTTTTT.